This TCR beta chain stems from a study of beta chain features in type 1 diabetes. The V gene's germline CDR1 is MDHEN and CDR2 SYDVKM. The CDR3 covers 11 residues. With 3 bases removed from V and 8 bases from J, the gap between germline ends came to 5 bases. Study results and limitations: Significant though moderate, a shortening of TCRB CDR3s appeared in all four CD4+ subsets of Type 1 diabetes patients.

Expressed TCRB transcripts got sequenced, as all isolated RNA was reverse transcribed. This table comes from immunoSEQ multiplex PCR, and its TCRdb copy is limited to in-frame clones, with some not included. This table has some 150,000 clones, about 13% appearing once. This clone was seen more than once but under ten times. Its specificity is not known. The chain has TRBV28 and TRBJ1-5; D remains ambiguous. The source is a man between 18 and 35 years old with type 1 diabetes. Material: central memory CD4+ T cells from blood. The CDR3 region has the DNA TGTGCCAGCAGTTTCGAAAAGCCCCAGCATTTT. Amino acids: CASSFEKPQHF.